A selection of T cell receptor beta chains follows, all from one sample in a study of T-cell memory formation after mild COVID-19. TCRdb reanalysed the 5' RACE reads using MiXCR and keeps one entry per CDR3 protein. The sample has around 200,000 distinct CDR3 sequences, about 20% seen once. The sample taken for sequencing was PBMCs or a T cell subset sorted from them (not recorded which). These receptors all stem from an adult woman who had mild COVID-19 (a few samples of this study predate the infection). Cell type and time point are not known. CDR3s include the opening cysteine and the closing phenylalanine or tryptophan. A D gene is named only where the DNA matches it firmly. Rows may omit the clone size; those that give it use once, few, many or a size class.

D,size,V,J,DNA,CDR3
TRBD1,NA,TRBV4-1,TRBJ2-1,TGCGCCAGCAGCCAAGCCCCCCCAGGGGGTTCCTACAATGAGCAGTTCTTC,CASSQAPPGGSYNEQFF
NA,NA,TRBV5-5,TRBJ2-1,TGTGCCAGCAGCTTCGACTTTATCGATAGCGGACCCGACAATGAGCAGTTCTTC,CASSFDFIDSGPDNEQFF
TRBD2,NA,TRBV7-2,TRBJ2-1,TGTGCCAGCAGCTTAGTTCCTAGCGGAAACTACAATGAGCAGTTCTTC,CASSLVPSGNYNEQFF
NA,NA,TRBV29-1,TRBJ1-2,TGCAGCCTTGAAGAGGGTAATGGCTACACCTTC,CSLEEGNGYTF
NA,NA,TRBV4-2,TRBJ1-2,TGTGCCAGCAGCCAAGAAAGGGGGGCGGTGTATGGCTACACCTTC,CASSQERGAVYGYTF
TRBD2,NA,TRBV2,TRBJ2-5,TGTGCCAGCAGTGAATGGCGGGGGGGCCGGGAGACCCAGTACTTC,CASSEWRGGRETQYF
NA,NA,TRBV6-2/TRBV6-3,TRBJ2-5,TGTGCCAGCATCGATTGGGCCGAAGAGACCCAGTACTTC,CASIDWAEETQYF
NA,few,TRBV25-1,TRBJ2-2,TGTGCCAGCAGTCCCCTGGGTGGGACCCACACCGGGGAGCTGTTTTTT,CASSPLGGTHTGELFF
NA,few,TRBV12-3/TRBV12-4,TRBJ2-5,TGTGCCAGCAGTTTATACCGCCAATTAGAGACCCAGTACTTC,CASSLYRQLETQYF
NA,NA,TRBV24-1,TRBJ1-1,TGTGCCACCACAGGGATGAGGGGTGAAGCTTTCTTT,CATTGMRGEAFF
NA,few,TRBV4-1,TRBJ2-3,TGCGCCAGCAGCCAAGATCATCAGGGTGGCGCAGATACGCAGTATTTT,CASSQDHQGGADTQYF
TRBD1,NA,TRBV15,TRBJ2-2,TGTGCCACCAGCAGCCCCGGTAGGGGGCCAAACACCGGGGAGCTGTTTTTT,CATSSPGRGPNTGELFF
TRBD2,few,TRBV9,TRBJ2-4,TGTGCCAGCAGCGTGGGACTAGCGGGAGAGTCCCCGTATACCGTCAAAAACATTCAGTACTTC,CASSVGLAGESPYTVKNIQYF
NA,NA,TRBV5-6,TRBJ2-1,TGTGCCAGCAGTATCCAGTCGGATGAGCAGTTCTTC,CASSIQSDEQFF
NA,few,TRBV7-2,TRBJ2-1,TGTGCCAGCAGCCCCCGCGGGGACAGCTACAATGAGCAGTTCTTC,CASSPRGDSYNEQFF
NA,few,TRBV7-9,TRBJ2-2,TGTGCCAGCAGCTTACACGATACGAACACCGGGGAGCTGTTTTTT,CASSLHDTNTGELFF
NA,NA,TRBV12-3/TRBV12-4,TRBJ2-2,TGTGCCAGCAGTGCAGCAGGTTCCGGGGAGCTGTTTTTT,CASSAAGSGELFF
NA,NA,TRBV12-3/TRBV12-4,TRBJ2-5,TGTGCCAGCGGATTGACCGGGGGCGGGGAGACCCAGTACTTC,CASGLTGGGETQYF
TRBD2,NA,TRBV20-1,TRBJ2-7,TGCAGTGCTAGTGTAGCGGGTAGGGACTACGAGCAGTACTTC,CSASVAGRDYEQYF
NA,few,TRBV2,TRBJ2-1,TGTGCCAGCGAAGGTAACCATAATGAGCAGTTCTTC,CASEGNHNEQFF
NA,NA,TRBV24-1,TRBJ2-5,TGTGCCACCAGTGATTATGAGGGTCAAGAGACCCAGTACTTC,CATSDYEGQETQYF
NA,NA,TRBV7-2,TRBJ2-1,TGTGCCAGCAGCCCTTTCCCGGGATACAATGAGCAGTTCTTC,CASSPFPGYNEQFF
TRBD2,few,TRBV4-3,TRBJ2-3,TGCGCCAGCAGCCAAGTTGTCCCTAGCGGACGCACAGATACGCAGTATTTT,CASSQVVPSGRTDTQYF
NA,many,TRBV5-1,TRBJ2-3,TGCGCCAGCAGCTCGCTCGGGCAGGAAAGCACAGATACGCAGTATTTT,CASSSLGQESTDTQYF
NA,few,TRBV7-3,TRBJ2-5,TGTGCCAGCAGCCCTCAAGGCGGGCGCCGTAAAGAGACCCAGTACTTC,CASSPQGGRRKETQYF
NA,NA,TRBV7-9,TRBJ2-2,TGTGCCAGCAGCTGGACAGTGTACACCGGGGAGCTGTTTTTT,CASSWTVYTGELFF
TRBD2,NA,TRBV7-6,TRBJ2-1,TGTGCCAGCAGCTTAGAGTATGCGGGAGGAGCATACAATGAGCAGTTCTTC,CASSLEYAGGAYNEQFF
NA,NA,TRBV5-5,TRBJ2-7,TGTGCCAGCAGCTTGGATCCAGGGACGTACGAGCAGTACTTC,CASSLDPGTYEQYF
NA,NA,TRBV11-2,TRBJ2-7,TGTGCCAGCAGCCCGGTGGACAGCTACGAGCAGTACTTC,CASSPVDSYEQYF